This T cell receptor beta chain stems from a study of beta chain features in type 1 diabetes. Germline trimming cut 4 bases from V and 0 bases from J; bases unmatched to any gene: 7. There are 16 residues in the CDR3. CDR1 and CDR2 from the germline V gene are ENHRY and SYGVKD. Sequencing targeted expressed TCRB transcripts, as all isolated RNA had been reverse transcribed. Assay used: immunoSEQ multiplex PCR; TCRdb lists only in-frame clones, some missing. The sample has 600,000 to 700,000 clones; approximately 13% are singletons. To note about this clone: The antigen is unknown.

Study-level results: Patients with Type 1 diabetes showed moderately but significantly shorter TCRB CDR3s in all four CD4+ subsets.

This chain uses TRBV10-3 with TRBJ2-7, with 9 bases matching TRBD1. This clonotype was sampled from a man younger than 45 with type 1 diabetes. The sample comprised naive CD4+ T cells from blood. The CDR3 is CAISGQGQGASYEQYF. CDR3 DNA: TGTGCCATCAGTGGACAGGGACAGGGAGCCTCCTACGAGCAGTACTTC.